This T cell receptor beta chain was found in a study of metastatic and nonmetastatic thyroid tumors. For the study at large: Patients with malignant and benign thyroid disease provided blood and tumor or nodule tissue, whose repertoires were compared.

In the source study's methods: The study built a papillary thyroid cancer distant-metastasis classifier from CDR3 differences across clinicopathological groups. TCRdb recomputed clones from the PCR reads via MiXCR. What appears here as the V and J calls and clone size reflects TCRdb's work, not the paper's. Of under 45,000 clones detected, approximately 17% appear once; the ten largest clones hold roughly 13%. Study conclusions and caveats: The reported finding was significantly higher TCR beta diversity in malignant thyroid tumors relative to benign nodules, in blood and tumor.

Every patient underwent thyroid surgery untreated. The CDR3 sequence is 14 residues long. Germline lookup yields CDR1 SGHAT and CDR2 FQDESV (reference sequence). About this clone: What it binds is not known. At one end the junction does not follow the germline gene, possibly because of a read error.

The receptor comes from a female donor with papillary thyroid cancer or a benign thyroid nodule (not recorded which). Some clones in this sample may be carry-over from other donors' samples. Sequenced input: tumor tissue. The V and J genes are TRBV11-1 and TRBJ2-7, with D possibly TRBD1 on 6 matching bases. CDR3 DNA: TGTGCCAGCAGCCCAGAACAGGGCTCCTACGATCAGTACTTC. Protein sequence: CASSPEQGSYDQYF.